Listed here is a single T cell receptor beta chain. The participants were between roughly 18 and 89 years old and came from about two dozen US areas. Participant-given clinical history determined each cohort assignment. Cohort 3 donors were reported recovered after two negative PCRs, clearance, or symptom resolution. This CDR3 is built from 13 residues. Germline CDR1 PRHDT, CDR2 FYEKMQ (reference sequence). Between the trimmed V and J ends, which lost 0 bases and 1 base, there was a span of 3 bases. The source of the sample is a study of blood T cell repertoires in COVID-19. On the study more broadly: Sample material is recorded as cDNA or gDNA derived from T cells, B-cell-depleted T cells, or PBMCs.

The repertoire was sequenced with immunoSEQ multiplex PCR; TCRdb's copy has only in-frame clones and lacks some. The profile shows a few hundred thousand clones, 80% to 90% of them singletons. The receptor was isolated from a man younger than 35 who had recovered from COVID-19. Sequenced material: PBMCs or T cells enriched from blood (not recorded which). The V call is TRBV13, the J call TRBJ1-1; D ambiguous. CDR3 coding DNA: TGTGCCAGCAGCTTAGGACAGAACACTGAAGCTTTCTTT. It is translated as CASSLGQNTEAFF.